Listed below are T cell receptor beta chains from one sample, sequenced in a study of blood T cell repertoires in COVID-19. Data came from immunoSEQ multiplex PCR; TCRdb stores just in-frame clones and leaves some out. Here the sample spans 160,000 or so clones, 89% being singletons. Sequences were obtained from peripheral blood. The receptors shown here come from a man in his sixties with acute or convalescent COVID-19. Each CDR3 is given with its conserved first and last residue. A D gene is named only where the DNA matches it firmly.

d_call: NA; j_call: TRBJ1-3; v_call: TRBV5-6; cdr3_aa: CASRMTGGTISGNTIYF
d_call: TRBD2; j_call: TRBJ2-7; v_call: TRBV5-1; cdr3_aa: CASSLAEGGINEQYF
d_call: NA; j_call: TRBJ1-2; v_call: TRBV7-8; cdr3_aa: CASRSGGGGYTF
d_call: TRBD2; j_call: TRBJ2-5; v_call: TRBV27; cdr3_aa: CASSIAGGLGREYQETQYF
d_call: TRBD1; j_call: TRBJ1-2; v_call: TRBV6-4; cdr3_aa: CASSDSQGGFYGYTF
d_call: TRBD1; j_call: TRBJ1-4; v_call: TRBV18; cdr3_aa: CASSRDSNEKLFF
d_call: TRBD2; j_call: TRBJ2-5; v_call: TRBV13; cdr3_aa: CASSLLSGTETQYF
d_call: NA; j_call: TRBJ2-7; v_call: TRBV19; cdr3_aa: CASSIVAGYEQYF
d_call: NA; j_call: TRBJ1-3; v_call: TRBV6-5; cdr3_aa: CASSPHGSSGNTIYF
d_call: TRBD1; j_call: TRBJ1-1; v_call: TRBV18; cdr3_aa: CASSAKGDSEAFF
d_call: TRBD1; j_call: TRBJ1-4; v_call: TRBV14; cdr3_aa: CASSSLTGTGGEKLFF
d_call: NA; j_call: TRBJ2-3; v_call: TRBV6-5; cdr3_aa: CASSRGVVDTQYF
d_call: TRBD2; j_call: TRBJ2-7; v_call: TRBV6-6; cdr3_aa: CASLPSAGGAYEQYF
d_call: NA; j_call: TRBJ1-3; v_call: TRBV27; cdr3_aa: CASRQFSGNTIYF
d_call: TRBD1; j_call: TRBJ1-1; v_call: TRBV3-1/TRBV3-2; cdr3_aa: CASSHSRDNRGLEGTEAFF
d_call: TRBD2; j_call: TRBJ2-7; v_call: TRBV4-3; cdr3_aa: CASSQDSGGLYEQYF
d_call: NA; j_call: TRBJ1-2; v_call: TRBV18; cdr3_aa: CASSPPPSRGFYGYTF
d_call: TRBD2; j_call: TRBJ2-3; v_call: TRBV7-2; cdr3_aa: CASSVTSRTQTDTQYF
d_call: NA; j_call: TRBJ1-1; v_call: TRBV7-6; cdr3_aa: CASSLGAGGVNTEAFF
d_call: NA; j_call: TRBJ2-7; v_call: TRBV13; cdr3_aa: CASSPLYEQYF
d_call: TRBD1; j_call: TRBJ1-1; v_call: TRBV5-1; cdr3_aa: CASSLRAGGNGEAFF
d_call: NA; j_call: TRBJ1-3; v_call: TRBV6-5; cdr3_aa: CASSFRGFGSGNTIYF
d_call: NA; j_call: TRBJ2-7; v_call: TRBV2; cdr3_aa: CASSRARYEQYF
d_call: NA; j_call: TRBJ2-3; v_call: TRBV7-2; cdr3_aa: CASSPTYRDTQYF
d_call: TRBD2; j_call: TRBJ2-1; v_call: TRBV2; cdr3_aa: CASSEASGGSNEQFF
d_call: NA; j_call: TRBJ1-5; v_call: TRBV24-1; cdr3_aa: CATSGQSNQPQHF
d_call: TRBD1; j_call: TRBJ2-7; v_call: TRBV5-1; cdr3_aa: CASTKGGGQGYQGQYF
d_call: NA; j_call: TRBJ1-1; v_call: TRBV30; cdr3_aa: CAWRQLNTEAFF
d_call: NA; j_call: TRBJ1-3; v_call: TRBV6-1; cdr3_aa: CASSAKDFGSSGNTIYF
d_call: NA; j_call: TRBJ1-2; v_call: TRBV18; cdr3_aa: CASSVRTDYGYTF
d_call: TRBD1; j_call: TRBJ2-3; v_call: TRBV5-3; cdr3_aa: CARSLVRDRVCTDTQYF
d_call: TRBD1; j_call: TRBJ1-6; v_call: TRBV6-5; cdr3_aa: CASRATRDSPSPLHF
d_call: NA; j_call: TRBJ2-7; v_call: TRBV6-5; cdr3_aa: CASTGAGGYEQYF
d_call: TRBD1; j_call: TRBJ2-3; v_call: TRBV19; cdr3_aa: CASSMGQSSTDTQYF
d_call: NA; j_call: TRBJ2-3; v_call: TRBV5-1; cdr3_aa: CASSLWVAELTDTQYF
d_call: NA; j_call: TRBJ1-2; v_call: TRBV7-2; cdr3_aa: CASSPPGGNGYTF
d_call: NA; j_call: TRBJ2-7; v_call: TRBV6-6; cdr3_aa: CASSKDRHEQYF
d_call: NA; j_call: TRBJ1-1; v_call: TRBV30; cdr3_aa: CAWSVTAGTEAFF
d_call: NA; j_call: TRBJ1-3; v_call: TRBV2; cdr3_aa: CASSDGPAGGTIYF
d_call: NA; j_call: TRBJ1-3; v_call: TRBV3-1/TRBV3-2; cdr3_aa: CASSRRGGGTIYF